Included here is one T cell receptor (beta chain) sequence, with context. What it binds is not known. The sample is drawn from a study of blood T cells in healthy people across ages. Study results and caveats: Estimated diversity across one million T cells was deemed an underestimate.

CDR3 size: 13 residues. CDR1 and CDR2 from the germline V gene are LNHDA and SQIVND (reference sequence). V lost 5 bases, J lost 6 bases, and 14 bases lay in between. The authors ran a second PCR of 7 to 11 cycles using a sample-barcoded 5' primer and a J-beta primer mix. A 12-random-nucleotide template-switch adaptor tagged each cDNA molecule. TCRdb processed the 5' RACE reads anew with MiXCR; each CDR3 protein has one entry. The sample has 800,000 or so distinct CDR3 sequences, 20% to 30% seen once. This sample was also put to use in a study of T cells of mothers and their children. Turning to that study: Reverse transcription into cDNA received all extracted RNA, at around 1.5 ug per 15 ul. Thymic selection, a shaping force on TCR recombination output, acts similarly in related and unrelated pairs.

The gene calls are TRBV19 and TRBJ2-7; D is unclear. The receptor comes from a boy between 10 and 17 years old in good health. Sample: blood. The CDR3 loop is CASSSSDYSEQYF. The CDR3 bases are TGTGCCAGTAGTTCGAGCGATTACTCCGAGCAGTACTTC.